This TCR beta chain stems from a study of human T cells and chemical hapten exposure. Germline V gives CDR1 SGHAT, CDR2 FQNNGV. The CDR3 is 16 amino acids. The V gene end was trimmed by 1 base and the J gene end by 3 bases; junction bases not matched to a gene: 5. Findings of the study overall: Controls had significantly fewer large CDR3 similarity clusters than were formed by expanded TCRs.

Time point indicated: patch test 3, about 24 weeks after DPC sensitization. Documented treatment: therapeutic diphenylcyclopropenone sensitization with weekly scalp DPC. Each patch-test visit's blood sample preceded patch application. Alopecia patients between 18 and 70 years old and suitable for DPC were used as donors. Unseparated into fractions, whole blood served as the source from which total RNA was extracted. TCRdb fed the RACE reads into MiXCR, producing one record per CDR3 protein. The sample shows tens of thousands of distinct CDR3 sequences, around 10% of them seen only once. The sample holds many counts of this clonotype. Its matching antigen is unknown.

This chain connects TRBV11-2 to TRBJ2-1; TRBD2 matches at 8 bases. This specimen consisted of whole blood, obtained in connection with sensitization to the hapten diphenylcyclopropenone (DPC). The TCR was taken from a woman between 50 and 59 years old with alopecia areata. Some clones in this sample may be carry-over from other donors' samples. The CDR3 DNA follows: TGTGCCAGCAGCTTAGGAGGAAGCGGGAGCTACAATGAGCAGTTCTTC. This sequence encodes CASSLGGSGSYNEQFF.